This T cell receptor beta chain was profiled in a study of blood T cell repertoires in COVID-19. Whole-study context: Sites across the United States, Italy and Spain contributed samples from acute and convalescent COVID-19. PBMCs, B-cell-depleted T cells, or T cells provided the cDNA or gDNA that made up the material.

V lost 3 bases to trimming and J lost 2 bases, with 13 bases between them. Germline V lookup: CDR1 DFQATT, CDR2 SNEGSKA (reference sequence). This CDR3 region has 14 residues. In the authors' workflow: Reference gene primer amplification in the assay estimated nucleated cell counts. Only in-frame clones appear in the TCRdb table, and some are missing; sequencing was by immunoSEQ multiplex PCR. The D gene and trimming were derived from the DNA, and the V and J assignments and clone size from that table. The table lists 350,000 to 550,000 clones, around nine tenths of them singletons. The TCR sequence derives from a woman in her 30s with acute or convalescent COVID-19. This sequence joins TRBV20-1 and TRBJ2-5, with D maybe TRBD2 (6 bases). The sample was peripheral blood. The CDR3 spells CSASLIAEQETQYF. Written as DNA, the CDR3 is TGCAGTGCTAGTTTGATAGCGGAACAAGAGACCCAGTACTTC.